This T cell receptor (beta chain) was found in a study of shared T cell receptors in the human thymus. Sequenced by immunoSEQ multiplex PCR; TCRdb stores in-frame clones only, minus some. The sample carries 650,000 to 950,000 clones, 70% to 90% recorded once. This CDR3 comprises 15 residues. V gave up 4 bases and J gave up 5 bases; unmatched junction bases: 14. Germline loops: CDR1 SQVTM, CDR2 ANQGSEA. This sample was also put to use in a study of human thymus T cells. Per that paper: Resections from corrective heart surgery supplied the thymus tissue. Related research examined unrelated individuals and reported that their thymic repertoires overlapped highly.

This sequence joins TRBV29-1 and TRBJ2-7; 7 nucleotides line up with TRBD2. This clonotype was sampled from a girl less than two years old with a congenital heart defect. The sequenced sample consisted of thymocytes. CDR3 DNA: TGCAGCGTTGGCAAGCCCGGACTAGTCGTCAACGAGCAGTACTTC. This translates into CSVGKPGLVVNEQYF.